This entry features one TCR beta chain sequence. Its target is not known. As for time point: week 11, during vaccination. With topical imiquimod, each dose of the vaccine consisted of 300 ug of mutant IDH1 20-mer peptide. The sample originates from a study of a mutant IDH1 vaccine in newly diagnosed glioma. Clones were read by immunoSEQ multiplex PCR, and TCRdb kept only the in-frame ones, dropping some. The sample records tens of thousands of clones, about four fifths being singletons. This CDR3 contains 14 residues. The V end was cut by 1 base, the J end by 6 bases, with 9 bases between. From germline, CDR1 is SGHTA and CDR2 FQGTGA. Notes on the study in general: Apparently, pseudoprogression bore no relation to changes among the top peripheral T cell clonotypes.

The TCR sequence derives from a man aged 30 to 45 with glioma. The V gene is TRBV7-3, the J gene TRBJ2-2, with D perhaps TRBD1 or TRBD2 (5 bases each). Sequenced material: PBMCs, taken from a glioma patient whose treatment included an IDH1 peptide vaccine. Here the CDR3 DNA reads TGTGCCAGCAGCTTAATGTCGGGGCCCGGGGAGCTGTTTTTT. This codes for CASSLMSGPGELFF.